The T cell receptor beta chain under discussion was sequenced for a study of T-cell reconstitution after alpha-beta-depleted transplantation in children. Study-wide points: Newly made T cells mostly supplied T-cell counts and diversity one year after transplant. Some patients' high day-60 TCRbeta diversity was traced to surviving recipient T cells and thymic progenitors. The origin of alpha-beta T cells about two months after transplant was reportedly several hundred expanded graft clones.

In its sample, this clonotype was seen many times. Its antigen remains unknown. Per germline, CDR1 SEHNR and CDR2 FQNEAQ (reference sequence). Trimming took 2 bases from V and 1 from J, leaving 11 bases between them. This CDR3 comprises 15 residues. During its preparation, the TCRbeta library received unique molecular identifiers. TCRdb used MiXCR to reprocess the PCR reads, holding one entry per CDR3 protein. Of a few hundred thousand distinct CDR3 sequences listed, roughly a tenth are singletons. The source material was PBMCs, sampled before TCRalphabeta/CD19-depleted stem cell transplant. The clonotype was recovered from a boy under two years old with acute myeloid leukemia, due to receive a stem cell transplant. The genes are TRBV7-9 and TRBJ2-5, with D maybe TRBD1 (5 bases). The CDR3 DNA sequence: TGTGCCAGCAGCTTAACCGGACATTTCCAAGAGACCCAGTACTTC. Its protein product is CASSLTGHFQETQYF. Looking up the rest from reference TRBV7-9 and TRBJ2-5 gives the full variable domain: DTGVSQNPRHKITKRGQNVTFRCDPISEHNRLYWYRQTLGQGPEFLTYFQNEAQLEKSRLLSDRFSAERPKGSFSTLEIQRTEQGDSAMYLCASSLTGHFQETQYFGPGTRLLVL.